Each of the 4 T cell receptor beta chains below was sequenced from the same sample in a study of siplizumab effects on memory and regulatory T cells (dated by TCRdb to between 2018 and 2021). Receptor amplification or capture employed the immunoSEQ multiplex PCR assay. TCRdb mirrors the immuneACCESS table, restricted to in-frame sequences. Some clones are absent from its copies; in checked studies, under half trace to an unresolved V gene, and the reason for the others is unknown. The sample contains 100,000 or so clones, approximately 94% of them found a single time. More than 0.3% of the sample lies in the top ten. The sample comprised CD4+ T cells sorted from blood. The source is a human donor in good health.

J is TRBJ2-7 and V is TRBV10-3, with TRBD2 matching 10 bases. The CDR3 has 14 amino acids. The V gene's germline CDR1 is ENHRY and CDR2 SYGVKD. The J segment lost 3 bases and the V segment lost 10 bases, leaving 9 bases of the junction unmatched. CDR3 DNA sequence: TGTGCCACCAGATGGACTAGCGGACTCTACGAGCAGTACTTC. It encodes CATRWTSGLYEQYF.

This clone was seen only once. The chain combines TRBV5-8 with TRBJ2-4; D is uncertain. From germline, CDR1 is SGHTS and CDR2 YDEGEE. V lost 1 base and J lost 4, with 9 bases in between. This CDR3 region has 14 residues. The CDR3 region is CASSLWNGKNIQYF. DNA for the CDR3: TGTGCCAGCAGCTTGTGGAATGGTAAAAACATTCAGTACTTC.

This chain links TRBV6-6 with TRBJ2-7; 14 bases agree with TRBD2. The V gene's germline CDR1 is MNHNY and CDR2 SVGAGI (reference sequence). This CDR3 region has 15 residues. V shed 6 bases and J 0 bases; nucleotides not matched to a gene: 1. CDR3 protein: CASRGTSGSSYEQYF. DNA for the CDR3: TGTGCCAGCAGGGGGACTAGCGGGAGCTCCTACGAGCAGTACTTC.

The chain employs TRBV6-5 and TRBJ1-5; tentative D call: TRBD1 (5 bases). The V end lost 0 bases, the J end lost 7 bases, and 7 bases lay between the germline ends. Germline V gives CDR1 MNHEY, CDR2 SVGAGI. The length of the CDR3 is 13 residues. The CDR3 sequence: CASSYSGRQPQHF. The DNA for the CDR3 is TGTGCCAGCAGTTACTCGGGGCGACAGCCCCAGCATTTT.